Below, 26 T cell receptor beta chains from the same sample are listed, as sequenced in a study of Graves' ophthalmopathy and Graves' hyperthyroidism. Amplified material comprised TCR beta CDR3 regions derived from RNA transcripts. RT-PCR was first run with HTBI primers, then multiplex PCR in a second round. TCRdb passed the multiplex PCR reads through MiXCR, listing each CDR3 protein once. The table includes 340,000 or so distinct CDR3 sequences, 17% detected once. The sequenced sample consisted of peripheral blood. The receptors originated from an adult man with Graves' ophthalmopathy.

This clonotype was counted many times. The CDR3 sequence: CASSFTPARDSNQPQHF. The CDR3, as DNA: TGTGCCAGCAGTTTTACCCCAGCAAGGGACAGCAATCAGCCCCAGCATTTT. The chain links TRBV12-3 or TRBV12-4 to TRBJ1-5, with D perhaps matching TRBD1 (5 bases). The CDR3 length is 17 residues. The V gene lost 3 bases and the J gene lost 1 base, with 16 bases spanning the gap.

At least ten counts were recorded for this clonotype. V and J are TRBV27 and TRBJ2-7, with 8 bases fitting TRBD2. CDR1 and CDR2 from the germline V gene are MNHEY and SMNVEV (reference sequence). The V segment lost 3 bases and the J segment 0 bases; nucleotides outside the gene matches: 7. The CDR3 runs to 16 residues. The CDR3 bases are TGTGCCAGCAGTTTCGGTAGCGGGGAAAGCTCCTACGAGCAGTACTTC. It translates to CASSFGSGESSYEQYF.

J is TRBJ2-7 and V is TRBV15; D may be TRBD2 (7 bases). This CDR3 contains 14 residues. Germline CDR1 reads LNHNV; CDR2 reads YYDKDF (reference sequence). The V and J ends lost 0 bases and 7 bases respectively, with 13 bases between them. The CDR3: CATSRDPRGGEQYF. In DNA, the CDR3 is TGTGCCACCAGCAGAGATCCCAGGGGAGGGGAGCAGTACTTC.

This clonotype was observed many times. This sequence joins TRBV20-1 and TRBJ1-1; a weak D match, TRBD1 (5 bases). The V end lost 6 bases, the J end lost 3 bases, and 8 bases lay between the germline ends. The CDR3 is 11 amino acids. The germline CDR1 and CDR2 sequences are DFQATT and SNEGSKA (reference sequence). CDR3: CSAGPDTEAFF. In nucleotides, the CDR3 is TGCAGTGCGGGGCCCGACACTGAAGCTTTCTTT.

The CDR3: CASSLSGTSGSETQYF. DNA for the CDR3: TGTGCCAGCAGCTTATCCGGGACTAGCGGGAGTGAGACCCAGTACTTC. The chain combines TRBV7-3 with TRBJ2-5; 14 bases are shared with TRBD2. Germline V gene lookup returns CDR1 SGHTA and CDR2 FQGTGA. The CDR3 length is 16 residues. V was pared by 2 bases and J by 5 bases, with 4 bases of the junction left unmatched.

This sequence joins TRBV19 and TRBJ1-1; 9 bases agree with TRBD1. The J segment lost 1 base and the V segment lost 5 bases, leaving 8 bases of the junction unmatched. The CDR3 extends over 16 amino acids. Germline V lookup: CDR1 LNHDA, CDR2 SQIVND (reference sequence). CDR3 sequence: CASSRRTGEGNTEAFF. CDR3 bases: TGTGCCAGTAGTCGCCGGACAGGGGAGGGGAACACTGAAGCTTTCTTT.

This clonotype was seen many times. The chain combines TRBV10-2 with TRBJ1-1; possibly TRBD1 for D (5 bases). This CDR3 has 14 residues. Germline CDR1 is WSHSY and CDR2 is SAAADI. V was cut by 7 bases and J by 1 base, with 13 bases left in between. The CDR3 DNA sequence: TGCGCCAGCACCGAAGGACACTGGAACACTGAAGCTTTCTTT. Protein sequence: CASTEGHWNTEAFF.

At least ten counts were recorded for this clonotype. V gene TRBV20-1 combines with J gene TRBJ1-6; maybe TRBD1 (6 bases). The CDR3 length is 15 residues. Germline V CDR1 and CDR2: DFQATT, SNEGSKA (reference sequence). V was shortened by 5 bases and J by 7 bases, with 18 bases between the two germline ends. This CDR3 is CSAQDSAHLNSPLHF. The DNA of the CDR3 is TGCAGTGCTCAGGACAGCGCGCACCTAAATTCACCCCTCCACTTT.

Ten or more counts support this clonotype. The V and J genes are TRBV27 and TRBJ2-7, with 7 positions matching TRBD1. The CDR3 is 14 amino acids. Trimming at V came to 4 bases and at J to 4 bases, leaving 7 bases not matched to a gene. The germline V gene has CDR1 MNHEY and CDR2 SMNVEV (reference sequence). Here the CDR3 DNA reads TGTGCCAGCAGTTCGTACAGGGGTCAATACGAGCAGTACTTC. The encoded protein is CASSSYRGQYEQYF.

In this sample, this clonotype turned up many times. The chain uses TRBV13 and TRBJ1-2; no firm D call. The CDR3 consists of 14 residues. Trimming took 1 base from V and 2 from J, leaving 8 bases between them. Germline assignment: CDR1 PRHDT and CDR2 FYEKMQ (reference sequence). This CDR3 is CASSLVGINYGYTF. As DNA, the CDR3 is TGTGCCAGCAGCTTAGTTGGGATCAACTATGGCTACACCTTC. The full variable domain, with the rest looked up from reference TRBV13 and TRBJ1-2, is AAGVIQSPRHLIKEKRETATLKCYPIPRHDTVYWYQQGPGQDPQFLISFYEKMQSDKGSIPDRFSAQQFSDYHSELNMSSLELGDSALYFCASSLVGINYGYTFGSGTRLTVV.

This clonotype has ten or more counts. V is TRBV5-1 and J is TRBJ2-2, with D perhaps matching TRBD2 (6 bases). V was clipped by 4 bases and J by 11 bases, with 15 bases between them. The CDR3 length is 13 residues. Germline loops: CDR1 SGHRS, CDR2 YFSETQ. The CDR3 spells CASSLGTPRELFF. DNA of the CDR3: TGCGCCAGCAGCCTGGGGACTCCACGTGAGCTGTTTTTT.

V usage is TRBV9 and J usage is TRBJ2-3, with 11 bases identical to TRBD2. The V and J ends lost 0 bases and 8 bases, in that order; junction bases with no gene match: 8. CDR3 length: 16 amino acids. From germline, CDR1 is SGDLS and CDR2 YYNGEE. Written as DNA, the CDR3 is TGTGCCAGCAGCGTAGCCCTACTAGCGGGAGAAGGTACGCAGTATTTT. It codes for CASSVALLAGEGTQYF. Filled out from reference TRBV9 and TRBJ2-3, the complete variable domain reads DSGVTQTPKHLITATGQRVTLRCSPRSGDLSVYWYQQSLDQGLQFLIQYYNGEERAKGNILERFSAQQFPDLHSELNLSSLELGDSALYFCASSVALLAGEGTQYFGPGTRLTVL.

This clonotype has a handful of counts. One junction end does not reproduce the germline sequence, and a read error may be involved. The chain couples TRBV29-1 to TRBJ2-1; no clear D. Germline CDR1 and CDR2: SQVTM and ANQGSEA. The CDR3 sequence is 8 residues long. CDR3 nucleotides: TGCAGCGTCAATCAGCAGTTCTTC. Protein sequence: CSVNQQFF.

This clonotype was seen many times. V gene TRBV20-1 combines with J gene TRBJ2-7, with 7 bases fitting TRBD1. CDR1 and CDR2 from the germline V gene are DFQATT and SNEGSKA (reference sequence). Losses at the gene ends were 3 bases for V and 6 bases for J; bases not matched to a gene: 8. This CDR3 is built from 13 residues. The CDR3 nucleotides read TGCAGTGCTAGCGGGACAGTAGGTCTCGAGCAGTACTTC. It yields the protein CSASGTVGLEQYF.

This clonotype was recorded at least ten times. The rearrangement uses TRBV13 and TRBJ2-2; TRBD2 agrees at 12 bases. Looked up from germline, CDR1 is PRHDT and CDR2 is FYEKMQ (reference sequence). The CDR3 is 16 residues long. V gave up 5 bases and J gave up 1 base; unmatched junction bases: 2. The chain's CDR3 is CASSPGLAGNTGELFF. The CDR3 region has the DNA TGTGCCAGCAGCCCGGGACTAGCGGGGAACACCGGGGAGCTGTTTTTT.

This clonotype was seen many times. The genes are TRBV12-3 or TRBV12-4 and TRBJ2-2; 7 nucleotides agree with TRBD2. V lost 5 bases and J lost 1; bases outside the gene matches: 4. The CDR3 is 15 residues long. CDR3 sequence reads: CASSPGLVNTGELFF. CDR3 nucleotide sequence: TGTGCCAGCAGTCCCGGACTAGTGAACACCGGGGAGCTGTTTTTT.

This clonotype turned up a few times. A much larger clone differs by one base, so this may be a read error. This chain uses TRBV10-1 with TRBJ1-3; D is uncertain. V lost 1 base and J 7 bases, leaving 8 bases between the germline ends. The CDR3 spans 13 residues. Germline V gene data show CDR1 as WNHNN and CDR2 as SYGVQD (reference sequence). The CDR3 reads CASSELPGNTIYF. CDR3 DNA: TGCGCCAGCAGTGAGTTGCCCGGGAACACCATATATTTT.

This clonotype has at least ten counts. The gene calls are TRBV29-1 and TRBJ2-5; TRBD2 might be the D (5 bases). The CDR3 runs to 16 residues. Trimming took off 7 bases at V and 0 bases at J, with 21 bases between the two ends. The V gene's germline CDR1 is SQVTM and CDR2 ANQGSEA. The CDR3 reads CSASGSGRSYQETQYF. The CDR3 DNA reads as TGCAGCGCCAGCGGCAGCGGCAGGTCATACCAAGAGACCCAGTACTTC.

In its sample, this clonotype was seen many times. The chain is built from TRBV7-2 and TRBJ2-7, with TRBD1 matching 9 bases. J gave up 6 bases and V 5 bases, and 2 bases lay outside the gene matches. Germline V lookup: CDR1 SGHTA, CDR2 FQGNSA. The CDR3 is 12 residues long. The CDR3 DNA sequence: TGTGCCAGCAGCCAGGACAGGGGCGAGCAGTACTTC. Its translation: CASSQDRGEQYF.

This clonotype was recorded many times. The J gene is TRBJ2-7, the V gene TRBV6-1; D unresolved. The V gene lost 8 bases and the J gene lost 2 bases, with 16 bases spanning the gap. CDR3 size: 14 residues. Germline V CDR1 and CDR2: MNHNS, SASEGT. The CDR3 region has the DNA TGTGCCAGCGGGTCCGGGTTCTTGGCCTACGAGCAGTACTTC. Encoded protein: CASGSGFLAYEQYF.

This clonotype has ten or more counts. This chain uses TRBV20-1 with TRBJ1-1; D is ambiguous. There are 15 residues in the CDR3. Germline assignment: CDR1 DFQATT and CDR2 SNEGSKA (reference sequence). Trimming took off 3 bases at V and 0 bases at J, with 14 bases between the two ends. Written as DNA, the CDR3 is TGCAGTGCTAGGATCGACTCGCGGATGAACACTGAAGCTTTCTTT. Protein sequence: CSARIDSRMNTEAFF.

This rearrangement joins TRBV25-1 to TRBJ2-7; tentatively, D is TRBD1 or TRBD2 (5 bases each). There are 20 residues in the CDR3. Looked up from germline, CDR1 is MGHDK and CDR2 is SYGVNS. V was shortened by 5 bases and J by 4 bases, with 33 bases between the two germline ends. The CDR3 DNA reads TGTGCCAGCAGTCCACCCCGGTCCCGGGACGGCGAAGCATTACCTTACGAGCAGTACTTC. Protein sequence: CASSPPRSRDGEALPYEQYF.

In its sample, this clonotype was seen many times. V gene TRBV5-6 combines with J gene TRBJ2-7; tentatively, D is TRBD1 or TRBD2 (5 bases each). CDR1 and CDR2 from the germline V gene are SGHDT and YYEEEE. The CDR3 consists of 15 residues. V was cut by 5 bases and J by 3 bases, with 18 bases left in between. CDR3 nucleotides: TGTGCCAGCAGTTCCTGGAGAGGGGACCACTACGAGCAGTACTTC. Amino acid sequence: CASSSWRGDHYEQYF.

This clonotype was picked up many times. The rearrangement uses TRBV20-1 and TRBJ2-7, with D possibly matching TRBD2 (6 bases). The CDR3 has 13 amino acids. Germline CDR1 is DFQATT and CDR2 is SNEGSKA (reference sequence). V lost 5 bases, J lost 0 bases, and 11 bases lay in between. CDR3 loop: CSASVAASYEQYF. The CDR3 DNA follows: TGCAGTGCTTCGGTAGCGGCCTCCTACGAGCAGTACTTC.

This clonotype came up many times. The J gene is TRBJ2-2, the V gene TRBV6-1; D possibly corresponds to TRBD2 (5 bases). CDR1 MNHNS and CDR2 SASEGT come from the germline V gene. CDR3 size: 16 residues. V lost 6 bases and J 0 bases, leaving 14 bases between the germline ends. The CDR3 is CASSPRLLPNTGELFF. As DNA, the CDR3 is TGTGCCAGCAGCCCAAGACTACTACCGAACACCGGGGAGCTGTTTTTT.

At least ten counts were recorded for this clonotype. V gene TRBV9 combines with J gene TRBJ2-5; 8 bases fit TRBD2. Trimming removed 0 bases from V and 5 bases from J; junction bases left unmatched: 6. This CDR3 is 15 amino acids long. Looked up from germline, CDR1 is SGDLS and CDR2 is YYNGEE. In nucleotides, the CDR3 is TGTGCCAGCAGCGTAGACGGGACTAGTATGGAGACCCAGTACTTC. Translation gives CASSVDGTSMETQYF.